Listed below are T cell receptor beta chains from one sample, sequenced in a study of blood T cell repertoires in COVID-19. Sequencing was performed with immunoSEQ multiplex PCR; in TCRdb, only in-frame clones are kept and a portion is missing. Seen here are about 270,000 clones, about 90% observed once, and the top ten hold about 4%. The sample was PBMCs or T cells enriched from blood (not recorded which). The receptors derive from a young woman with acute COVID-19. Each CDR3 is given with its conserved first and last residue. D genes are given only for firm matches. Clone sizes are given selectively: once, few, many, or a class where the clone is expanded.

j_call: TRBJ2-1
d_call: .
clone_size: .
v_call: TRBV18
cdr3_aa: CASSPGGRGRHNEQFF
cdr3_nt: TGTGCCAGCTCACCAGGAGGCAGGGGTCGTCACAATGAGCAGTTCTTC

j_call: TRBJ1-1
d_call: .
clone_size: .
v_call: TRBV4-1
cdr3_aa: CASSQDEGVNTEAFF
cdr3_nt: TGCGCCAGCAGCCAAGATGAGGGGGTGAACACTGAAGCTTTCTTT

j_call: TRBJ2-7
d_call: .
clone_size: .
v_call: TRBV27
cdr3_aa: CASSRQDSYEQYF
cdr3_nt: TGTGCCAGCAGTCGACAGGACTCCTACGAGCAGTACTTC

j_call: TRBJ2-7
d_call: TRBD1
clone_size: .
v_call: TRBV24-1
cdr3_aa: CATSGTGNGDYEQYF
cdr3_nt: TGTGCCACCAGCGGGACAGGGAACGGAGACTACGAGCAGTACTTC

j_call: TRBJ2-1
d_call: TRBD1
clone_size: .
v_call: TRBV7-6
cdr3_aa: CASSLFTGGSYNEQFF
cdr3_nt: TGTGCCAGCAGCTTATTTACAGGGGGTTCCTACAATGAGCAGTTCTTC

j_call: TRBJ1-5
d_call: .
clone_size: .
v_call: TRBV19
cdr3_aa: CASSIGGLGQPQHF
cdr3_nt: TGTGCCAGTAGTATTGGAGGGTTGGGTCAGCCCCAGCATTTT

j_call: TRBJ1-1
d_call: TRBD1
clone_size: .
v_call: TRBV6-5
cdr3_aa: CASSQSTGVAFF
cdr3_nt: TGTGCCAGCAGCCAGTCTACAGGGGTGGCTTTCTTT

j_call: TRBJ2-6
d_call: .
clone_size: .
v_call: TRBV4-1
cdr3_aa: CASSPLGSGANVLTF
cdr3_nt: TGCGCCAGCAGCCCCCTAGGCTCTGGGGCCAACGTCCTGACTTTC

j_call: TRBJ1-2
d_call: TRBD1
clone_size: .
v_call: TRBV5-4
cdr3_aa: CASTREGTGGAGSYGYTF
cdr3_nt: TGTGCCAGCACCCGCGAGGGGACAGGGGGCGCCGGGAGCTATGGCTACACCTTC

j_call: TRBJ2-1
d_call: .
clone_size: .
v_call: TRBV28
cdr3_aa: CASSLRSPGYNEQFF
cdr3_nt: TGTGCCAGCAGTTTACGGAGTCCGGGGTACAATGAGCAGTTCTTC

j_call: TRBJ1-4
d_call: .
clone_size: once
v_call: TRBV11-2
cdr3_aa: CASSSGHLTNEKLFF
cdr3_nt: TGTGCCAGCAGCTCAGGGCACCTAACTAATGAAAAACTGTTTTTT

j_call: TRBJ2-5
d_call: .
clone_size: once
v_call: TRBV3-1/TRBV3-2
cdr3_aa: CASSQVVGGQETQYF
cdr3_nt: TGTGCCAGCAGCCAAGTTGTCGGCGGCCAAGAGACCCAGTACTTC

j_call: TRBJ2-1
d_call: .
clone_size: .
v_call: TRBV24-1
cdr3_aa: CATSSRAGVNEQFF
cdr3_nt: TGTGCCACCAGTTCCAGGGCAGGGGTCAATGAGCAGTTCTTC

j_call: TRBJ2-5
d_call: .
clone_size: .
v_call: TRBV28
cdr3_aa: CASSGDNQYF
cdr3_nt: TGTGCCAGCAGTGGGGACAACCAGTACTTC

j_call: TRBJ2-7
d_call: TRBD2
clone_size: .
v_call: TRBV7-8
cdr3_aa: CASSRTSGKLDEQYF
cdr3_nt: TGTGCCAGCAGCCGGACTAGCGGGAAGTTGGACGAGCAGTACTTC

j_call: TRBJ2-3
d_call: TRBD2
clone_size: .
v_call: TRBV9
cdr3_aa: CASSSPGGGQDTQYF
cdr3_nt: TGTGCCAGCAGCTCGCCCGGGGGGGGACAAGATACGCAGTATTTT

j_call: TRBJ2-1
d_call: TRBD2
clone_size: .
v_call: TRBV14
cdr3_aa: CASTEGGTTLYNEQFF
cdr3_nt: TGTGCCAGCACCGAAGGAGGGACTACCCTCTACAATGAGCAGTTCTTC

j_call: TRBJ1-3
d_call: TRBD1
clone_size: once
v_call: TRBV5-4
cdr3_aa: CASSPPTGVGNTIYF
cdr3_nt: TGTGCCAGCAGCCCACCCACAGGGGTCGGAAACACCATATATTTT

j_call: TRBJ1-6
d_call: .
clone_size: .
v_call: TRBV6-5
cdr3_aa: CASSYRDMLSPLHF
cdr3_nt: TGTGCCAGCAGTTACCGGGACATGCTTTCACCCCTCCACTTT

j_call: TRBJ2-5
d_call: TRBD1
clone_size: .
v_call: TRBV5-1
cdr3_aa: CASSIGNRGQETQYF
cdr3_nt: TGCGCCAGCAGCATAGGGAACAGGGGGCAAGAGACCCAGTACTTC

j_call: TRBJ2-3
d_call: TRBD2
clone_size: .
v_call: TRBV7-2
cdr3_aa: CASSPLLAGGADTQYF
cdr3_nt: TGTGCCAGCAGCCCCTTGCTAGCGGGAGGCGCCGATACGCAGTATTTT

j_call: TRBJ2-1
d_call: .
clone_size: .
v_call: TRBV10-3
cdr3_aa: CAISESRTHYNEQFF
cdr3_nt: TGTGCCATCAGTGAGTCTAGGACTCACTACAATGAGCAGTTCTTC

j_call: TRBJ2-7
d_call: TRBD1
clone_size: .
v_call: TRBV7-9
cdr3_aa: CASSSPSETGASYEQYF
cdr3_nt: TGTGCCAGCAGCTCCCCCAGCGAGACAGGGGCCTCCTACGAGCAGTACTTC

j_call: TRBJ2-6
d_call: .
clone_size: .
v_call: TRBV7-6
cdr3_aa: CASSLEAGESSGANVLTF
cdr3_nt: TGTGCCAGCAGCTTAGAGGCAGGGGAAAGCTCTGGGGCCAACGTCCTGACTTTC

j_call: TRBJ2-7
d_call: .
clone_size: .
v_call: TRBV6-5
cdr3_aa: CASAPEPGSYEQYF
cdr3_nt: TGTGCCAGCGCGCCTGAACCGGGGTCCTACGAGCAGTACTTC

j_call: TRBJ1-1
d_call: TRBD1
clone_size: once
v_call: TRBV28
cdr3_aa: CAYSGTGGASTEAFF
cdr3_nt: TGTGCCTACTCCGGGACAGGGGGCGCAAGCACTGAAGCTTTCTTT

j_call: TRBJ1-5
d_call: .
clone_size: .
v_call: TRBV28
cdr3_aa: CASSPGTDSNQPQHF
cdr3_nt: TGTGCCAGCAGCCCCGGGACTGATAGCAATCAGCCCCAGCATTTT

j_call: TRBJ2-3
d_call: TRBD2
clone_size: .
v_call: TRBV2
cdr3_aa: CASKGLAGSTDTQYF
cdr3_nt: TGTGCCAGCAAGGGACTAGCGGGTAGCACAGATACGCAGTATTTT

j_call: TRBJ2-2
d_call: .
clone_size: .
v_call: TRBV9
cdr3_aa: CASSVDSGPTGELFF
cdr3_nt: TGTGCCAGCAGCGTAGACAGCGGTCCGACCGGGGAGCTGTTTTTT

j_call: TRBJ2-6
d_call: .
clone_size: .
v_call: TRBV4-1
cdr3_aa: CASSQARGGASSGANVLTF
cdr3_nt: TGCGCCAGCAGCCAGGCGAGAGGAGGGGCGAGCTCTGGGGCCAACGTCCTGACTTTC

j_call: TRBJ2-7
d_call: TRBD2
clone_size: .
v_call: TRBV2
cdr3_aa: CASRVGGSGNEQYF
cdr3_nt: TGTGCCAGCCGGGTCGGGGGGAGTGGGAACGAGCAGTACTTC

j_call: TRBJ2-7
d_call: TRBD2
clone_size: .
v_call: TRBV9
cdr3_aa: CASSGGQSSGSAYEQYF
cdr3_nt: TGTGCCAGCAGCGGGGGGCAATCTAGCGGGAGTGCGTACGAGCAGTACTTC

j_call: TRBJ2-7
d_call: TRBD2
clone_size: .
v_call: TRBV7-2
cdr3_aa: CASSPLFSGSGEQYF
cdr3_nt: TGTGCCAGCAGCCCCTTGTTTAGCGGGAGCGGAGAGCAGTACTTC

j_call: TRBJ1-4
d_call: TRBD1
clone_size: .
v_call: TRBV9
cdr3_aa: CASSAGQGDATNEKLFF
cdr3_nt: TGTGCCAGCAGCGCGGGACAGGGGGATGCAACTAATGAAAAACTGTTTTTT

j_call: TRBJ2-7
d_call: TRBD2
clone_size: .
v_call: TRBV25-1
cdr3_aa: CASSEYNPRRTSSYEQYF
cdr3_nt: TGTGCCAGCAGTGAATATAACCCCCGGAGGACTAGCTCCTACGAGCAGTACTTC

j_call: TRBJ1-1
d_call: .
clone_size: .
v_call: TRBV27
cdr3_aa: CASSFLGSTGLNTEAFF
cdr3_nt: TGTGCCAGCAGTTTTCTAGGGAGCACAGGGCTGAACACTGAAGCTTTCTTT

j_call: TRBJ2-7
d_call: TRBD2
clone_size: .
v_call: TRBV27
cdr3_aa: CASRSGTMGYEQYF
cdr3_nt: TGTGCCAGCAGATCCGGGACTATGGGCTACGAGCAGTACTTC

j_call: TRBJ1-1
d_call: .
clone_size: .
v_call: TRBV30
cdr3_aa: CAWRGGDTEAFF
cdr3_nt: TGTGCCTGGAGGGGGGGGGACACTGAAGCTTTCTTT

j_call: TRBJ2-1
d_call: TRBD2
clone_size: .
v_call: TRBV29-1
cdr3_aa: CSVEGYERELNEQFF
cdr3_nt: TGCAGCGTTGAGGGGTACGAGCGGGAACTCAATGAGCAGTTCTTC

j_call: TRBJ2-2
d_call: .
clone_size: .
v_call: TRBV29-1
cdr3_aa: CSVREAYTGELFF
cdr3_nt: TGCAGCGTAAGGGAGGCGTACACCGGGGAGCTGTTTTTT

j_call: TRBJ2-3
d_call: TRBD2
clone_size: once
v_call: TRBV18
cdr3_aa: CASSPRGQQRLTSGGEPSTDTQYF
cdr3_nt: TGTGCCAGCTCACCGAGAGGACAGCAAAGACTGACTAGCGGGGGGGAACCTAGCACAGATACGCAGTATTTT

j_call: TRBJ2-1
d_call: .
clone_size: once
v_call: TRBV29-1
cdr3_aa: CSVEMLAQKNNEQFF
cdr3_nt: TGCAGCGTTGAAATGTTGGCACAGAAAAACAATGAGCAGTTCTTC

j_call: TRBJ2-3
d_call: .
clone_size: .
v_call: TRBV13
cdr3_aa: CASSLGPGTDTQYF
cdr3_nt: TGTGCCAGCAGCTTAGGTCCGGGCACAGATACGCAGTATTTT

j_call: TRBJ2-1
d_call: TRBD2
clone_size: .
v_call: TRBV4-1
cdr3_aa: CASVRSTSGVDNEQFF
cdr3_nt: TGCGCCAGCGTCAGATCGACTAGCGGGGTTGACAATGAGCAGTTCTTC

j_call: TRBJ2-7
d_call: .
clone_size: .
v_call: TRBV3-1/TRBV3-2
cdr3_aa: CASSQTHYEQYF
cdr3_nt: TGTGCCAGCAGCCAAACTCACTACGAGCAGTACTTC

j_call: TRBJ2-7
d_call: TRBD1
clone_size: .
v_call: TRBV4-1
cdr3_aa: CASSLLDRGPYEQYF
cdr3_nt: TGCGCCAGCAGCCTCCTGGACAGGGGTCCCTACGAGCAGTACTTC

j_call: TRBJ2-2
d_call: TRBD2
clone_size: .
v_call: TRBV7-3
cdr3_aa: CASSPSGITGELFF
cdr3_nt: TGTGCCAGCAGCCCTAGCGGGATAACCGGGGAGCTGTTTTTT

j_call: TRBJ2-7
d_call: TRBD1
clone_size: .
v_call: TRBV2
cdr3_aa: CASSERGQGSYEQYF
cdr3_nt: TGTGCCAGCAGTGAACGGGGACAGGGGTCCTACGAGCAGTACTTC

j_call: TRBJ1-6
d_call: .
clone_size: .
v_call: TRBV7-2
cdr3_aa: CASSSKGDTLHF
cdr3_nt: TGTGCCAGCAGTTCAAAAGGGGATACCCTCCACTTT

j_call: TRBJ1-1
d_call: .
clone_size: .
v_call: TRBV13
cdr3_aa: CASSFPTGNTEAFF
cdr3_nt: TGTGCCAGCAGCTTCCCGACAGGGAACACTGAAGCTTTCTTT

j_call: TRBJ2-7
d_call: TRBD2
clone_size: .
v_call: TRBV11-2
cdr3_aa: CASSFSRLAGIYEQYF
cdr3_nt: TGTGCCAGCAGCTTCTCAAGGCTAGCGGGGATTTACGAGCAGTACTTC

j_call: TRBJ2-2
d_call: TRBD2
clone_size: .
v_call: TRBV7-8
cdr3_aa: CASSLVASGRANTGELFF
cdr3_nt: TGTGCCAGCAGCTTAGTGGCTAGCGGGAGGGCCAACACCGGGGAGCTGTTTTTT

j_call: TRBJ2-3
d_call: TRBD2
clone_size: few
v_call: TRBV29-1
cdr3_aa: CSVEVRDYNTDTQYF
cdr3_nt: TGCAGCGTTGAAGTAAGGGACTATAACACAGATACGCAGTATTTT

j_call: TRBJ1-4
d_call: TRBD1
clone_size: .
v_call: TRBV18
cdr3_aa: CASSRDRDEKLFF
cdr3_nt: TGTGCCAGCTCACGGGACAGGGATGAAAAACTGTTTTTT

j_call: TRBJ1-3
d_call: .
clone_size: .
v_call: TRBV2
cdr3_aa: CATEGDSGNTIYF
cdr3_nt: TGTGCCACAGAGGGGGACTCTGGAAACACCATATATTTT

j_call: TRBJ2-2
d_call: TRBD1
clone_size: .
v_call: TRBV7-8
cdr3_aa: CASSLVGDRVNTGELFF
cdr3_nt: TGTGCCAGCAGCTTAGTAGGGGACAGGGTTAACACCGGGGAGCTGTTTTTT